The clone carrying this TCR beta chain occurred once. Its cognate antigen is unknown. These data are taken from a study of cytomegalovirus exposure and HLA in healthy donors. Sequenced by immunoSEQ multiplex PCR; TCRdb stores in-frame clones only, minus some. The sample has about 160,000 clones, 85% to 90% seen once. The V gene lost 0 bases and the J gene lost 2 bases, with 13 bases spanning the gap. Germline V gene lookup returns CDR1 SGHDN and CDR2 FVKESK. This CDR3 has 16 amino acids. Study-wide results and limits: Three CMV-associated chains were confirmed in vitro to be specific for CMV antigens.

The chain has TRBV14 and TRBJ1-2; D might be TRBD1 (5 bases). The clonotype comes from a man in his late teens or twenties in good health and CMV-seropositive. The sequenced material came from PBMCs. The DNA of the CDR3 is TGTGCCAGCAGCCAAGATCGGGGAGGGGCGAACTATGGCTACACCTTC. It translates to CASSQDRGGANYGYTF.